A selection of T cell receptor beta chains follows, all from one sample in a study of synovial regulatory T cells in juvenile arthritis. The data were produced by immunoSEQ multiplex PCR, yet TCRdb's version contains in-frame clones alone and is incomplete. The sample shows about 1,400 clones, and 20% to 30% sits with its ten largest clones. Sequencing was carried out using Treg cells from the synovium. These receptors came from a donor under 30 with juvenile idiopathic arthritis. Both conserved end residues are part of each CDR3. Clone size appears in some rows only: once, few, many, or a class for an expanded clone.

abundance: .
v_gene: TRBV5-1
len: 16
j_gene: TRBJ2-3
CDR3aa: CASSFLRRTSTDTQYF

abundance: medium-sized
v_gene: TRBV6-5
len: 14
j_gene: TRBJ2-4
CDR3aa: CASSSSVAQNIQYF

abundance: medium-sized
v_gene: TRBV19
len: 14
j_gene: TRBJ2-7
CDR3aa: CASSSSRGSYEQYF

abundance: medium-sized
v_gene: TRBV19
len: 14
j_gene: TRBJ1-1
CDR3aa: CASSAEGAGTEAFF

abundance: medium-sized
v_gene: TRBV10-3
len: 17
j_gene: TRBJ1-3
CDR3aa: CAISESRPGTTGNTIYF

abundance: medium-sized
v_gene: TRBV10-3
len: 11
j_gene: TRBJ2-1
CDR3aa: CAIRGERLLFF

abundance: .
v_gene: TRBV7-2
len: 15
j_gene: TRBJ1-6
CDR3aa: CASSLQGGHNSPLHF

abundance: .
v_gene: TRBV2
len: 14
j_gene: TRBJ2-3
CDR3aa: CASRGGPATDTQYF

abundance: medium-sized
v_gene: TRBV6-5
len: 12
j_gene: TRBJ1-2
CDR3aa: CASSLTGMGYTF

abundance: medium-sized
v_gene: TRBV6-1
len: 15
j_gene: TRBJ2-3
CDR3aa: CASSRTSGRQDTQYF

abundance: .
v_gene: TRBV6-5
len: 14
j_gene: TRBJ2-7
CDR3aa: CAGSYPAGYYEQYF

abundance: .
v_gene: TRBV27
len: 11
j_gene: TRBJ2-7
CDR3aa: CASSLFHEQYF

abundance: medium-sized
v_gene: TRBV5-1
len: 14
j_gene: TRBJ2-1
CDR3aa: CASSSRTSKHEQFF

abundance: .
v_gene: TRBV7-2
len: 15
j_gene: TRBJ2-7
CDR3aa: CASSQFRDPLYEQYF